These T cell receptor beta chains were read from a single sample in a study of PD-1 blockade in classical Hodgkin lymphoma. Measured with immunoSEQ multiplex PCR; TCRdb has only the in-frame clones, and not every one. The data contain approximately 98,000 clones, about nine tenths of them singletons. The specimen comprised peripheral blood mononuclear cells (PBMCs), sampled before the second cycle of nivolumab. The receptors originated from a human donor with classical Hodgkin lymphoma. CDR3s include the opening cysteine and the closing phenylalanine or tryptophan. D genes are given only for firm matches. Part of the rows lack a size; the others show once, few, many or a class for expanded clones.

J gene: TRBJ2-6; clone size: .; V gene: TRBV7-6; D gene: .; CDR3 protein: CASSQPQRSGANVLTF; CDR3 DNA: TGTGCCAGCAGTCAACCTCAGAGATCTGGGGCCAACGTCCTGACTTTC
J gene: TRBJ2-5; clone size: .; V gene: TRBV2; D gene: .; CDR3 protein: CASRGTIQETQYF; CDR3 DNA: TGTGCCAGCAGAGGGACGATCCAAGAGACCCAGTACTTC
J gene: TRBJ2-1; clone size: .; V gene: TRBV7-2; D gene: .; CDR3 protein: CASSIPFNEQFF; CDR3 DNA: TGTGCCAGCAGCATTCCTTTTAATGAGCAGTTCTTC
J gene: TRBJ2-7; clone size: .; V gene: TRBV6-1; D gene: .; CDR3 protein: CASSEARAGEGYYEQYF; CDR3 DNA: TGTGCCAGCAGTGAAGCTAGGGCAGGGGAGGGGTATTACGAGCAGTACTTC
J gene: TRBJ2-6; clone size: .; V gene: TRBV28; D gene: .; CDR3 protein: CASSPLSMIPSGANVLTF; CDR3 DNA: TGTGCCAGCAGCCCGCTAAGTATGATTCCTTCTGGGGCCAACGTCCTGACTTTC
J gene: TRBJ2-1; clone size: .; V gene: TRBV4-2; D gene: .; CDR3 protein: CASSQDHGGPDNEQFF; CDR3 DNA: TGTGCCAGCAGCCAAGATCACGGGGGGCCCGACAATGAGCAGTTCTTC
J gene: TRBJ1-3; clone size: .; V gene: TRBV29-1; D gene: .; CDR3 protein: CSVEDPLGAGNTIYF; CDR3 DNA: TGCAGCGTTGAAGATCCTCTTGGAGCTGGAAACACCATATATTTT
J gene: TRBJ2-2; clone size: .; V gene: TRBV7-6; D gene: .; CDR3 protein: CASSLGSVRAGELFF; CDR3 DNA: TGTGCCAGCAGCTTAGGTAGCGTGAGGGCCGGGGAGCTGTTTTTT
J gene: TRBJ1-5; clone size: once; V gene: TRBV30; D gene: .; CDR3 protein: CAWSPMGGRGDQPQHF; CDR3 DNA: TGTGCCTGGAGTCCCATGGGGGGGCGCGGGGATCAGCCCCAGCATTTT
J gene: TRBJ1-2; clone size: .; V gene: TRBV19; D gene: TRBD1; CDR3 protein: CASSRDRGRSYGYTF; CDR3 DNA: TGTGCCAGTAGCCGGGACAGGGGGCGTAGCTATGGCTACACCTTC
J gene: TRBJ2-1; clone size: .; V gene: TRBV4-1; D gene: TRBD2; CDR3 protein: CASSPAGGGNEQFF; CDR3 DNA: TGCGCCAGCAGCCCGGCTGGGGGGGGCAATGAGCAGTTCTTC
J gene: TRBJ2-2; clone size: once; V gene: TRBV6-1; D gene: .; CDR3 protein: CASSESRGELFF; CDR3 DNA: TGTGCCAGCAGTGAATCCAGGGGGGAGCTGTTTTTT
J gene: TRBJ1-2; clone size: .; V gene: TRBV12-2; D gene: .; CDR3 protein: CASRLIGGWLWYGYTF; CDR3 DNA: TGTGCAAGTCGGTTGATCGGCGGGTGGCTTTGGTATGGCTACACCTTC
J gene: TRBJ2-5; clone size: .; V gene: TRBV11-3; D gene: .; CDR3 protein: CASSFGGGQETQYF; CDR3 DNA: TGTGCCAGCAGCTTTGGGGGCGGCCAAGAGACTCAGTACTTC
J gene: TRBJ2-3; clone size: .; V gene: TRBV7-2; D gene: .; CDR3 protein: CASSFRVFGADTQYF; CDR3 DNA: TGTGCCAGCAGCTTCCGGGTTTTCGGGGCAGATACGCAGTATTTT
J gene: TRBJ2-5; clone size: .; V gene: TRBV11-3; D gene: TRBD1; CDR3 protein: CASSTRGQGSAETQYF; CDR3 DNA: TGTGCCAGCAGCACAAGGGGACAGGGGTCTGCGGAGACCCAGTACTTC
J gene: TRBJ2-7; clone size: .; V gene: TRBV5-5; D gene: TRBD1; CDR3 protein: CASSFKGASSYEQYF; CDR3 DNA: TGTGCCAGCAGCTTCAAGGGGGCGTCCAGTTACGAGCAGTACTTC
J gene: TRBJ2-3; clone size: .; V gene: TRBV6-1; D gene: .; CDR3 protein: CASSEMGALSDTQYF; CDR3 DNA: TGTGCCAGCAGTGAAATGGGGGCGTTGAGTGATACGCAGTATTTT
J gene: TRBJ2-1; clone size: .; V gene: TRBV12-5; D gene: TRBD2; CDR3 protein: CASGSGLAGDNEQFF; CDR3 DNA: TGTGCTAGTGGTTCTGGACTAGCGGGAGACAATGAGCAGTTCTTC
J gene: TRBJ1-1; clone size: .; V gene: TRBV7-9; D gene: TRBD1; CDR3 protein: CASSITGGKPEAFF; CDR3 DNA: TGTGCCAGCAGCATCACAGGGGGCAAGCCTGAAGCTTTCTTT
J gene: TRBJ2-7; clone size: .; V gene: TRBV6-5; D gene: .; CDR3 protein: CASSYGGGSYEQYF; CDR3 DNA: TGTGCCAGCAGTTACGGCGGTGGATCCTACGAGCAGTACTTC
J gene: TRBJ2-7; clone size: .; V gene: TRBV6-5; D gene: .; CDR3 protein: CASSYGGANEQYF; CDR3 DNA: TGTGCCAGCAGTTACGGCGGTGCTAACGAGCAGTACTTC
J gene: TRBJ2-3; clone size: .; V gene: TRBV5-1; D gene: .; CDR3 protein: CASSSQGAGGPDTQYF; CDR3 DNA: TGCGCCAGCAGCTCCCAGGGGGCGGGAGGGCCAGATACGCAGTATTTT
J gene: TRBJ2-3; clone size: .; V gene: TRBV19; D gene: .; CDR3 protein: CASSIDGDTQYF; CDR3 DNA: TGTGCCAGTAGTATCGATGGGGATACGCAGTATTTT
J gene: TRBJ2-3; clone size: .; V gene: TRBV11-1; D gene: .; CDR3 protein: CASSSPRGGDTQYF; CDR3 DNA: TGTGCCAGCAGCTCGCCTAGGGGAGGCGATACGCAGTATTTT
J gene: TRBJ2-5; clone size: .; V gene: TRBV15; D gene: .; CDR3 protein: CATCDSYQETQYF; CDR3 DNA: TGTGCCACCTGTGACAGTTACCAAGAGACCCAGTACTTC
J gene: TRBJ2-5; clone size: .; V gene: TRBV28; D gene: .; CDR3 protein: CASRLMGIRKETQYF; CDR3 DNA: TGTGCCAGCCGCCTTATGGGGATTCGTAAAGAGACCCAGTACTTC
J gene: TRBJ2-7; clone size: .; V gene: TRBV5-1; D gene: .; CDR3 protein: CASSLTGREGYEQYF; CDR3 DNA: TGCGCCAGCAGCCTCACAGGGCGGGAAGGTTACGAGCAGTACTTC
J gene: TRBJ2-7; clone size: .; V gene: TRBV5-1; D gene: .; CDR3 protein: CASSPDSTYEQYF; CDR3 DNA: TGCGCCAGCAGCCCAGACAGTACCTACGAGCAGTACTTC
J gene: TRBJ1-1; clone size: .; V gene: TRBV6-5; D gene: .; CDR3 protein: CASSYSAGRAFF; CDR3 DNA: TGTGCCAGCAGTTACTCGGCGGGTAGAGCTTTCTTT
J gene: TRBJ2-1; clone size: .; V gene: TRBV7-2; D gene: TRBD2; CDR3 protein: CASSLAPSGLYNEQFF; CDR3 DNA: TGTGCCAGCAGCTTAGCACCTAGCGGGCTATACAATGAGCAGTTCTTC
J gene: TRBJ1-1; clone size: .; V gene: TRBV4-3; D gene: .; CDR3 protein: CASSQGTEAFF; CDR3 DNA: TGCGCCAGCAGCCAAGGTACTGAAGCTTTCTTT
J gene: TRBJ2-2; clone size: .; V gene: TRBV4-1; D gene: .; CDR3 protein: CASSLGHSNTGELFF; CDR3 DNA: TGCGCCAGCAGCCTAGGACACTCAAACACCGGGGAGCTGTTTTTT
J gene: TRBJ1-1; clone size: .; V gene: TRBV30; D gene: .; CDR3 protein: CAWSHLLGGRAPNTEAFF; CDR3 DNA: TGTGCCTGGAGTCACCTTTTGGGGGGGCGCGCCCCGAACACTGAAGCTTTCTTT
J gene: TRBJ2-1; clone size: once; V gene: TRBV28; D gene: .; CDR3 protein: CASSLGQGMVWNEQFF; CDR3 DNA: TGTGCCAGCAGTTTAGGTCAGGGTATGGTGTGGAATGAGCAGTTCTTC
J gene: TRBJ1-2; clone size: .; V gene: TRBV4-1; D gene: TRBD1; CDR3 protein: CASSHRDRGEGYTF; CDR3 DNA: TGCGCCAGCAGCCACCGAGACAGGGGTGAGGGCTACACCTTC
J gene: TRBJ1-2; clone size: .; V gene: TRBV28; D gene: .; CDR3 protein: CASSFLEAGYTF; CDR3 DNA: TGTGCCAGCAGTTTCTTAGAGGCGGGCTACACCTTC
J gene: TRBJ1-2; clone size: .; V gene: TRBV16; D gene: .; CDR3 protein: CASTHVTGMFVGYTF; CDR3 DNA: TGTGCCAGCACCCATGTAACAGGGATGTTTGTTGGCTACACCTTC
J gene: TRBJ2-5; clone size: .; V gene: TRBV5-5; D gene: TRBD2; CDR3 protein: CASSLGLAGTETQYF; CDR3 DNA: TGTGCCAGCAGCTTGGGACTAGCGGGCACAGAGACCCAGTACTTC
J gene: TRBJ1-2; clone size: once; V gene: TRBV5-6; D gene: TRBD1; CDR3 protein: CASSFQTGMGYGYTF; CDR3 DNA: TGTGCCAGCAGCTTCCAGACAGGGATGGGATATGGCTACACCTTC
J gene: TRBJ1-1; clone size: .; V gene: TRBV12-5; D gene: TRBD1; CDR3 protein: CASGLVPGQGFTEAFF; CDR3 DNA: TGTGCTAGTGGTTTGGTCCCGGGACAGGGATTCACTGAAGCTTTCTTT
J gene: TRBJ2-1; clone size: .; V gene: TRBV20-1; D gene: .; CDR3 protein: CSARQGEQFF; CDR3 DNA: TGCAGTGCTAGGCAAGGTGAGCAGTTCTTC
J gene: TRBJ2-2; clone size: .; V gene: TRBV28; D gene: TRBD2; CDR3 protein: CASSYLAGPLVTGELFF; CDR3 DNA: TGTGCCAGCAGTTACCTAGCGGGCCCGTTGGTCACCGGGGAGCTGTTTTTT
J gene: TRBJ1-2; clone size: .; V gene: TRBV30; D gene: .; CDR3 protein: CAWSGSSRGYTF; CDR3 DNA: TGTGCCTGGAGTGGGAGTTCTCGTGGCTACACCTTC
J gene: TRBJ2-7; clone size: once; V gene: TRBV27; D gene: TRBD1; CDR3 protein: CASSLLGTGYEQYF; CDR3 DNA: TGTGCCAGCAGTTTATTGGGGACAGGCTACGAGCAGTACTTC
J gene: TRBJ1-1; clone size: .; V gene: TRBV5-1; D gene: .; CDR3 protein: CASSLWRQMNTEAFF; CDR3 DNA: TGCGCCAGCAGCTTGTGGAGACAGATGAACACTGAAGCTTTCTTT
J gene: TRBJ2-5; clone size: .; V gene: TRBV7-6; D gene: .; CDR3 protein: CASSLEARLLAPNQETQYF; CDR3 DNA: TGTGCCAGCAGCTTAGAGGCGCGGTTGCTAGCGCCTAACCAAGAGACCCAGTACTTC
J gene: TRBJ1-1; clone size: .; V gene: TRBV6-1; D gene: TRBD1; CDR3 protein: CASSVTGLGTEAFF; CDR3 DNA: TGTGCCAGCAGCGTGACAGGGCTGGGCACTGAAGCTTTCTTT
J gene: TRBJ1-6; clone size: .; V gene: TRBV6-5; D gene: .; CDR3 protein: CASSRGAAANSPLHF; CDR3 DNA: TGTGCCAGCAGCCGGGGGGCGGCAGCTAATTCACCCCTCCACTTT
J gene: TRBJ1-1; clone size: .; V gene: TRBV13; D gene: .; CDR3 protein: CASSLRGSEAFF; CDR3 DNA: TGTGCCAGCAGCTTGAGAGGTAGCGAAGCTTTCTTT
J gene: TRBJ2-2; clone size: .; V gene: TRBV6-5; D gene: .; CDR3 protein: CASSYSGFQGGGELFF; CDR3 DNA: TGTGCCAGCAGTTACAGTGGCTTCCAGGGTGGCGGGGAGCTGTTTTTT
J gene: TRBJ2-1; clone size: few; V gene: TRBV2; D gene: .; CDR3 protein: CASRASAGEQFF; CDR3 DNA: TGTGCCAGCAGGGCCTCGGCGGGAGAGCAGTTCTTC